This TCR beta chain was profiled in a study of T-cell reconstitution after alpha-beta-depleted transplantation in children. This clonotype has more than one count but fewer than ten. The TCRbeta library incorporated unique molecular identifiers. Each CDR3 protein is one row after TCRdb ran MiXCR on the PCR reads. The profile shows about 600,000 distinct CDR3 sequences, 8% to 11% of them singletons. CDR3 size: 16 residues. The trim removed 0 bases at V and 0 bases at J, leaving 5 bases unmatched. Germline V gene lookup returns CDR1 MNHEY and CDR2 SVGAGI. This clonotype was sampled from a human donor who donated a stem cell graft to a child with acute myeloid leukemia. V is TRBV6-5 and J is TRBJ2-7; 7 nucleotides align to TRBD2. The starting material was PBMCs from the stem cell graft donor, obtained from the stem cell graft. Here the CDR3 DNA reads TGTGCCAGCAGTTACTCGAGAGCTAGCGGCTCCTACGAGCAGTACTTC. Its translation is CASSYSRASGSYEQYF.